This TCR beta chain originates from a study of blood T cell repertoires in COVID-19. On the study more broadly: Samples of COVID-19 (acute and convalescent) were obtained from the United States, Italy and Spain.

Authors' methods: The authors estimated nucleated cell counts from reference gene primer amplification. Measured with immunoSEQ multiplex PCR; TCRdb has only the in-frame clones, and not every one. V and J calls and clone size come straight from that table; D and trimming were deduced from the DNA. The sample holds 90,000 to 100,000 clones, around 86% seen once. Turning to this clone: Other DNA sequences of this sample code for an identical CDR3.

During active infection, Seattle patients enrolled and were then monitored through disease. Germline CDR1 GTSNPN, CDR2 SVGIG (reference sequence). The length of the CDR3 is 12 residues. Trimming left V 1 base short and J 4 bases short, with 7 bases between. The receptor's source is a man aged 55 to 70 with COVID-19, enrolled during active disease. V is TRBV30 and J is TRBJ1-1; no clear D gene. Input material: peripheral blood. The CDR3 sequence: CAWSAGGTEAFF. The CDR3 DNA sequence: TGTGCCTGGAGTGCCGGAGGCACTGAAGCTTTCTTT.